This T cell receptor (beta chain) was documented in a study of T cells in Graves' hyperthyroidism and ophthalmopathy. Overall study context: Peripheral blood was taken when the disease was first diagnosed, before any treatment began.

TCR beta CDR3 region amplification was performed from RNA transcripts. Researchers ran a first-round RT-PCR on the TCR CDR3 using the HTBI primer set. TCRdb processed the multiplex PCR reads anew with MiXCR; each CDR3 protein has one entry. In the table there are over 550,000 distinct CDR3 sequences, 15% to 20% of which are singletons. Germline V gene data show CDR1 as GTSNPN and CDR2 as SVGIG (reference sequence). The CDR3 consists of 13 residues. V shed 5 bases and J shed 0 bases, with 9 bases lying between them. The sample holds many counts of this clonotype. This sequence joins TRBV30 and TRBJ2-3, with D perhaps matching TRBD2 (5 bases). Sequencing was carried out using blood. This TCR was recovered from a woman younger than 35 with Graves' hyperthyroidism. CDR3 coding DNA: TGTGCCTGGGCGAGGGCTAGCACAGATACGCAGTATTTT. It yields the protein CAWARASTDTQYF.